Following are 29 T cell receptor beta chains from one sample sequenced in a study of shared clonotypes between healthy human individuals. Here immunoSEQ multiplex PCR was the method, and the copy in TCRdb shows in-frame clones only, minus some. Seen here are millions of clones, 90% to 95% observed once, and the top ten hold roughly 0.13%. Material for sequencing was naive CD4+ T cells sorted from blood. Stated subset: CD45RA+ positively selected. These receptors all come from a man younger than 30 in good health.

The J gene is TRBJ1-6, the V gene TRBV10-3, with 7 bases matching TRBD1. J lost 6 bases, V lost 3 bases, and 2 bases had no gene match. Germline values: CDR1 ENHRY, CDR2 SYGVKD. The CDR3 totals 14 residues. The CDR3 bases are TGTGCCATCAGTGACGGACAGGTTAATTCACCCCTCCACTTT. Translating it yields CAISDGQVNSPLHF.

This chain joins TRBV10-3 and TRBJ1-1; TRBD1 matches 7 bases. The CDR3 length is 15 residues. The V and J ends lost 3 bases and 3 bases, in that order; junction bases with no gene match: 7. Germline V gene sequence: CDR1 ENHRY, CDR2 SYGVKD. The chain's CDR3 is CAISDFGTEHTEAFF. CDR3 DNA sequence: TGTGCCATCAGTGATTTCGGGACAGAACACACTGAAGCTTTCTTT.

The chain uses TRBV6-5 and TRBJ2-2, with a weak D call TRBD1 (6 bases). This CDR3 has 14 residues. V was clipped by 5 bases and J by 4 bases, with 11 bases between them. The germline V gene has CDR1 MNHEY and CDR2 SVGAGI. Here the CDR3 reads CASSPVGGTGELFF. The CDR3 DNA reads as TGTGCCAGCAGTCCGGTAGGGGGCACCGGGGAGCTGTTTTTT.

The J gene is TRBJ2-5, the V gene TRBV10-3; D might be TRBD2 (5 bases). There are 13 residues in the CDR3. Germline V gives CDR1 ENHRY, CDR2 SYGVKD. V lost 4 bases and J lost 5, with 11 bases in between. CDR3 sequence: CAISGLALETQYF. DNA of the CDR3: TGTGCCATCAGTGGTCTAGCTCTGGAGACCCAGTACTTC.

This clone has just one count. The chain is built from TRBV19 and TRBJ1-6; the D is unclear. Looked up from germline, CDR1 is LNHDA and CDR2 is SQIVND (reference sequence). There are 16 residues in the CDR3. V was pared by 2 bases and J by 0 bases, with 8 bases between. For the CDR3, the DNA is TGTGCCAGTAGTATAACCCAGAGCTCCTATAATTCACCCCTCCACTTT. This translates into CASSITQSSYNSPLHF.

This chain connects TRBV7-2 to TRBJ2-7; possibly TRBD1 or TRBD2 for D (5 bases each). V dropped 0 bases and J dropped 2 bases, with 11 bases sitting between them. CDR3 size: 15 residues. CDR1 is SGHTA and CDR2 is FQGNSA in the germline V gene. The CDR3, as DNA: TGTGCCAGCAGCTTAGCCGGGACGGACCCCTACGAGCAGTACTTC. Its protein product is CASSLAGTDPYEQYF. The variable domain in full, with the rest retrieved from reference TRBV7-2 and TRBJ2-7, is GAGVSQSPSNKVTEKGKDVELRCDPISGHTALYWYRQSLGQGLEFLIYFQGNSAPDKSGLPSDRFSAERTGGSVSTLTIQRTQQEDSAVYLCASSLAGTDPYEQYFGPGTRLTVT.

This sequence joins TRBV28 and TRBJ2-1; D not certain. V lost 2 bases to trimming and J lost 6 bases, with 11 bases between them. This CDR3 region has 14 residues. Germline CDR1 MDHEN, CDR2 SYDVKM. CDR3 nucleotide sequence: TGTGCCAGCAGTTTAACCAAAAGGGCCAATGAGCAGTTCTTC. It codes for CASSLTKRANEQFF.

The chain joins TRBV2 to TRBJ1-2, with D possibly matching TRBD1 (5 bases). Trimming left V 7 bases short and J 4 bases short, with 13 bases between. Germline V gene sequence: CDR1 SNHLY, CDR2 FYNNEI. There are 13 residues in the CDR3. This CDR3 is CASNVGTSYGYTF. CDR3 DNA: TGTGCCAGCAATGTTGGGACCAGCTATGGCTACACCTTC. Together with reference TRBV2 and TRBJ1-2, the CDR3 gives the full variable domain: EPEVTQTPSHQVTQMGQEVILRCVPISNHLYFYWYRQILGQKVEFLVSFYNNEISEKSEIFDDQFSVERPDGSNFTLKIRSTKLEDSAMYFCASNVGTSYGYTFGSGTRLTVV.

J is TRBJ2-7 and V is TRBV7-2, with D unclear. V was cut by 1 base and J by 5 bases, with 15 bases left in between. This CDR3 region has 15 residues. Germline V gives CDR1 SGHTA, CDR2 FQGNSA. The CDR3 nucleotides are TGTGCCAGCAGCTTAGAAGGTCTAGGTAACGACGAGCAGTACTTC. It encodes CASSLEGLGNDEQYF.

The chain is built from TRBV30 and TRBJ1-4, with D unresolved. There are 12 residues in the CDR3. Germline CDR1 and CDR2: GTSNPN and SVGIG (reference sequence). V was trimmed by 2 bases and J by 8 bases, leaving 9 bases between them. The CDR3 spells CAWSPHREKLFF. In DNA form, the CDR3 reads TGTGCCTGGAGTCCCCATCGAGAAAAACTGTTTTTT. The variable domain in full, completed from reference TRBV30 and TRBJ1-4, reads SQTIHQWPATLVQPVGSPLSLECTVEGTSNPNLYWYRQAAGRGLQLLFYSVGIGQISSEVPQNLSASRPQDRQFILSSKKLLLSDSGFYLCAWSPHREKLFFGSGTQLSVL.

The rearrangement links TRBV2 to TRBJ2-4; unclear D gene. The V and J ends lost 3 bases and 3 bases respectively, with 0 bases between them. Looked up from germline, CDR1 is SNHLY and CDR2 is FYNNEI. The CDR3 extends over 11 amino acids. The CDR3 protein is CASSDKNIQYF. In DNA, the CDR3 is TGTGCCAGCAGTGACAAAAACATTCAGTACTTC.

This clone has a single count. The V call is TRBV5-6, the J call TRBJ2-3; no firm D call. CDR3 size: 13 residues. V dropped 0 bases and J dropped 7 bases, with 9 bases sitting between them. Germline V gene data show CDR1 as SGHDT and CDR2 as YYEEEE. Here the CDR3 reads CASSLGLWYTQYF. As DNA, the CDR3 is TGTGCCAGCAGCTTGGGTCTGTGGTATACGCAGTATTTT. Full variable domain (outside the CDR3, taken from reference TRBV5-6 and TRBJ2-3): DAGVTQSPTHLIKTRGQQVTLRCSPKSGHDTVSWYQQALGQGPQFIFQYYEEEERQRGNFPDRFSGHQFPNYSSELNVNALLLGDSALYLCASSLGLWYTQYFGPGTRLTVL.

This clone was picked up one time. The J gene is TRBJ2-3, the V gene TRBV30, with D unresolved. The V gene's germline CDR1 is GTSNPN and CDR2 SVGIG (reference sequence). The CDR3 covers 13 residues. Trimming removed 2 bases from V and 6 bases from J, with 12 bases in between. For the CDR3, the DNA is TGTGCCTGGAGTTGGGGTCCCGGGGATACGCAGTATTTT. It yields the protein CAWSWGPGDTQYF.

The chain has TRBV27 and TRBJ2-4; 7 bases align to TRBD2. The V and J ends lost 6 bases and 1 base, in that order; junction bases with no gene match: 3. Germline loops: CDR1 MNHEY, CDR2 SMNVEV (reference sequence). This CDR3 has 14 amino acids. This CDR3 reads CASSVGGAKNIQYF. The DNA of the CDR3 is TGTGCCAGCAGCGTCGGGGGGGCCAAAAACATTCAGTACTTC.

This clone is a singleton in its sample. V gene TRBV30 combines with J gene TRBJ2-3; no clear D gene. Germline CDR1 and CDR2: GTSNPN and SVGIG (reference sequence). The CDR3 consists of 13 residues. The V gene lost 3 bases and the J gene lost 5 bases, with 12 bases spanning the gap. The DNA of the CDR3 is TGTGCCTGGAGCGTTAGAGTCGGAGATACGCAGTATTTT. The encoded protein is CAWSVRVGDTQYF.

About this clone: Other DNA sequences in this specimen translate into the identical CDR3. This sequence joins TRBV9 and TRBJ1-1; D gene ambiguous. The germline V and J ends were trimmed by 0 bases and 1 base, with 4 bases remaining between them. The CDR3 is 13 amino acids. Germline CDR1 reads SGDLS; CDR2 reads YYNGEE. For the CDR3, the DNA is TGTGCCAGCAGCGTAGTCTGGAACACTGAAGCTTTCTTT. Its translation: CASSVVWNTEAFF. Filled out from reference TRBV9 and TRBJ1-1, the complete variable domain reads DSGVTQTPKHLITATGQRVTLRCSPRSGDLSVYWYQQSLDQGLQFLIQYYNGEERAKGNILERFSAQQFPDLHSELNLSSLELGDSALYFCASSVVWNTEAFFGQGTRLTVV.

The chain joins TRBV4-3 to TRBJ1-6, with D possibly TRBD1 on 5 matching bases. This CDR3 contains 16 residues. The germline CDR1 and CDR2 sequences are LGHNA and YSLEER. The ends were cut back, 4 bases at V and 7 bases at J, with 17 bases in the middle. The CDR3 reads CASSPEEGEGNSPLHF. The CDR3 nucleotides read TGCGCCAGCAGCCCCGAGGAGGGTGAGGGGAATTCACCCCTCCACTTT.

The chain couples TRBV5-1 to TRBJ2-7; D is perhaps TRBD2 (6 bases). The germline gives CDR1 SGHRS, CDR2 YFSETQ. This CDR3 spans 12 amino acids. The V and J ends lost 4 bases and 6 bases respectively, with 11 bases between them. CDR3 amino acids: CASSRTTREQYF. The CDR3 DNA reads TGCGCCAGCAGCAGGACTACGCGCGAGCAGTACTTC. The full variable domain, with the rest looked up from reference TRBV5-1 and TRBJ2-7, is KAGVTQTPRYLIKTRGQQVTLSCSPISGHRSVSWYQQTPGQGLQFLFEYFSETQRNKGNFPGRFSGRQFSNSRSEMNVSTLELGDSALYLCASSRTTREQYFGPGTRLTVT.

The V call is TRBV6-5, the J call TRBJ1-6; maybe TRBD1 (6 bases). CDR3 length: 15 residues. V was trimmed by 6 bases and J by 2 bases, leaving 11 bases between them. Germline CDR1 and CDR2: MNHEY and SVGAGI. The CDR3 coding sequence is TGTGCCAGCAGGAACAGGGAGACCTATAATTCACCCCTCCACTTT. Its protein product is CASRNRETYNSPLHF.

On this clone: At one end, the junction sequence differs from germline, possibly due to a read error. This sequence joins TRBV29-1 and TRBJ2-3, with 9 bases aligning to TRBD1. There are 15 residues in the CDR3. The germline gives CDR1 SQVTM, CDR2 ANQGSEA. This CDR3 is CSVEETGGRADTQYF. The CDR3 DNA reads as TGCAGCGTGGAAGAGACAGGGGGAAGGGCAGATACGCAGTATTTT.

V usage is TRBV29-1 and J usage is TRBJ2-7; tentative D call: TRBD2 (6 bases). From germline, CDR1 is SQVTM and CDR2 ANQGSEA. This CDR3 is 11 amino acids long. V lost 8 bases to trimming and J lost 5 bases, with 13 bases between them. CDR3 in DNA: TGCAGCACGTGGTGGAGGGACGAGCAGTACTTC. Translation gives CSTWWRDEQYF.

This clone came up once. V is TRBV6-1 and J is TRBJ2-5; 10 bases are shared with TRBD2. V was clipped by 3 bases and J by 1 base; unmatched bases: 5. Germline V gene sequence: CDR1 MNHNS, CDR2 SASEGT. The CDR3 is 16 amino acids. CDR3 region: CASSDKIAGGQETQYF. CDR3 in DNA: TGTGCCAGCAGTGATAAAATAGCGGGAGGCCAAGAGACCCAGTACTTC.

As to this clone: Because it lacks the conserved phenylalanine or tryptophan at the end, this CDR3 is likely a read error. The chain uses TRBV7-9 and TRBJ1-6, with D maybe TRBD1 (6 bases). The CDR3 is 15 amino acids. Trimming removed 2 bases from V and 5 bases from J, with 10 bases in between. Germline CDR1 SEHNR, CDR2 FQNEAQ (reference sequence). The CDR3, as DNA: TGTGCCAGCAGCTTATTCAGGGGAGATAATTCACCCCTCCACTCT. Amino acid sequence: CASSLFRGDNSPLHS.

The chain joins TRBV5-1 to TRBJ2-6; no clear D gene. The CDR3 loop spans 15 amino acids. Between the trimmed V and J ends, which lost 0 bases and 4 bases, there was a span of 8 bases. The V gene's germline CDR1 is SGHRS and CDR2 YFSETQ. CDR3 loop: CASSLGPEGANVLTF. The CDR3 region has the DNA TGCGCCAGCAGCTTGGGCCCCGAGGGGGCCAACGTCCTGACTTTC.

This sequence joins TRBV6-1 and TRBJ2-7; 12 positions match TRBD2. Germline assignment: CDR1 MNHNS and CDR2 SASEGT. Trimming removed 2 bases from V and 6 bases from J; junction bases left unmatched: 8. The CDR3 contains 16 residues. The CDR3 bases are TGTGCCAGCAGTGAATCACTGACTAGCGGGAGATCCGAGCAGTACTTC. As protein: CASSESLTSGRSEQYF.

The CDR3 DNA follows: TGTGCTAGGGGGAGGGACATTATCGAGCAGTACTTC. It is translated as CARGRDIIEQYF. The chain couples TRBV12-5 to TRBJ2-7; a weak D match, TRBD2 (7 bases). Per the germline V gene, CDR1 is LGHNT and CDR2 is FRNRAP. The length of the CDR3 is 12 residues. Trimming stripped 9 bases from V and 6 bases from J, with 15 bases between.

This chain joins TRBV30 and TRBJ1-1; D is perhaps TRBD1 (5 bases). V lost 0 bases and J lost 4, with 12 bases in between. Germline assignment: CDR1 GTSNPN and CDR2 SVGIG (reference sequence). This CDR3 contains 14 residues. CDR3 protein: CAWSVPGLGTEAFF. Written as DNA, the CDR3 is TGTGCCTGGAGTGTACCGGGGCTCGGCACTGAAGCTTTCTTT.

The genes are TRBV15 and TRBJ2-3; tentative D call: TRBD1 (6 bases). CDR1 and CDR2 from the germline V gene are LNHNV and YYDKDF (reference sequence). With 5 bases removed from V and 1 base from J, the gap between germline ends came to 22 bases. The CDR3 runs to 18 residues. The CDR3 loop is CATSVAPGGYSGTDTQYF. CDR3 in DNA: TGTGCCACCAGCGTAGCTCCTGGGGGCTATTCGGGCACAGATACGCAGTATTTT.

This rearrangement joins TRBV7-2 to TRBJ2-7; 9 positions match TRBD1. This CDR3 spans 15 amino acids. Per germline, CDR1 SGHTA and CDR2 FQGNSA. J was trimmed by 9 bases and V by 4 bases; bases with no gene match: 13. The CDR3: CASSSSPGTGPVQYF. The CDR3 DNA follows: TGTGCCAGCAGCTCCAGTCCCGGGACAGGGCCGGTGCAGTACTTC.